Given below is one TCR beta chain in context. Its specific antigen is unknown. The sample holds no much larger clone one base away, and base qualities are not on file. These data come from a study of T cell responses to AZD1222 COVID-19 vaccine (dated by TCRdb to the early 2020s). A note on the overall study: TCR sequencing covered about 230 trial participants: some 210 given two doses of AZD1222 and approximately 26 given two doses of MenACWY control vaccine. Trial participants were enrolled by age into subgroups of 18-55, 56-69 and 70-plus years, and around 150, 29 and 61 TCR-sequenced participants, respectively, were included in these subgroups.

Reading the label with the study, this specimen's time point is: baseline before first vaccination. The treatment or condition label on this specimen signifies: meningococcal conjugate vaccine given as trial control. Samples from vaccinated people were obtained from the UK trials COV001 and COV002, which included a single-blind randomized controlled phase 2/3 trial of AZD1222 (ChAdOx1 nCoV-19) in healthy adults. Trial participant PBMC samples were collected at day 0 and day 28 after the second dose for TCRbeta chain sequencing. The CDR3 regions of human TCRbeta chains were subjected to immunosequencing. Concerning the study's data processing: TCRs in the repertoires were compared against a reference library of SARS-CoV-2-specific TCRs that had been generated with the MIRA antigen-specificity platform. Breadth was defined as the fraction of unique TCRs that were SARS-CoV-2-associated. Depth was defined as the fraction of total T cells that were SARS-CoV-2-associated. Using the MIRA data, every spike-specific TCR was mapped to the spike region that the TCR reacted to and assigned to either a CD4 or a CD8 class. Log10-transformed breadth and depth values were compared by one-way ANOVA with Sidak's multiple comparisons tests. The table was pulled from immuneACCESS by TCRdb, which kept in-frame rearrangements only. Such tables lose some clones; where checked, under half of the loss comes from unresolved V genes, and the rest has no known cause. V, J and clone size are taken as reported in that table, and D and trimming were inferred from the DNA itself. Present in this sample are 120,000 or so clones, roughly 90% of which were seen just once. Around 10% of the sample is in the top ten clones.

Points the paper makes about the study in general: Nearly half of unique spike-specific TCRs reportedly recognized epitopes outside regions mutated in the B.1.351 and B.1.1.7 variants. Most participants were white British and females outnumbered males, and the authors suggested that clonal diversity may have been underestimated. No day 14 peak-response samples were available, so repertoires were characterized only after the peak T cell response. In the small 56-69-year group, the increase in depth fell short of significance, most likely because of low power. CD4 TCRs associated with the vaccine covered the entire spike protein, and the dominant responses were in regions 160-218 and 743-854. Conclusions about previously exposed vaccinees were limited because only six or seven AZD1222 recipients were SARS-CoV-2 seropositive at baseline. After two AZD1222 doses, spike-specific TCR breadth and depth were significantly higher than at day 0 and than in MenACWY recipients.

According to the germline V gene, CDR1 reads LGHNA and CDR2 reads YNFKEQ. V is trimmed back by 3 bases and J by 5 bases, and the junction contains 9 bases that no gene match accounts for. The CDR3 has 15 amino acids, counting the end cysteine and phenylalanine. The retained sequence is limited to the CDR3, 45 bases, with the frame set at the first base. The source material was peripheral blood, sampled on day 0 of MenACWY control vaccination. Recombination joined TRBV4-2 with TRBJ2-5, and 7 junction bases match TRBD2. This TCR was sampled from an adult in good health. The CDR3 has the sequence CASSQGREGVETQYF. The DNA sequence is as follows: TGTGCCAGCAGCCAGGGGAGGGAGGGAGTGGAGACCCAGTACTTC.